This T cell receptor beta chain stems from a study of shared clonotypes between healthy human individuals. The naive CD8 fraction comprised CD45RO-negative cells positively selected for CCR7 and excluded terminally differentiated effector memory CD45RA+ cells. As concerns this clone: This CDR3 is also generated by other DNA sequences in the sample.

The CDR3 is 13 residues long. Deletions cut 5 bases from V and 6 bases from J, with 10 bases between. Germline CDR1 and CDR2: MNHEY and SMNVEV (reference sequence). Libraries were prepared by immunoSEQ multiplex PCR; TCRdb keeps only in-frame clonotypes and omits some of them. The sample carries roughly 2.1 million clones, about 92% recorded once. The chain recombines TRBV27 with TRBJ2-2; D is ambiguous. Sequencing used naive CD8+ T cells from PBMCs. The receptor was derived from a man aged 18 to 29 in good health. Some clones in this sample may be carry-over from other donors' samples. This CDR3 is CASSARGPGELFF. Here the CDR3 DNA reads TGTGCCAGCAGTGCCCGTGGACCCGGGGAGCTGTTTTTT.